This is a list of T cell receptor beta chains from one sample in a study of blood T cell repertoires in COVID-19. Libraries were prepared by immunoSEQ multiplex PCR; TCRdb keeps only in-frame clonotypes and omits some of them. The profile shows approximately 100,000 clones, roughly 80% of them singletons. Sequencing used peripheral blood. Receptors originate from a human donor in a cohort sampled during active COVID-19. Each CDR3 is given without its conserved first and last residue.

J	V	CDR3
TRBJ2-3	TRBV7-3	ASSDETSGIRDTQY
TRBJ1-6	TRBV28	ASSPPTENNSPLH
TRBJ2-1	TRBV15	ATSRDRTGGRNEQF
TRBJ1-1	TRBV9	ASSLTGMNTEAF
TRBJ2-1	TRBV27	ASGRQGAYNEQF
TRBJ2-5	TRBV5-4	ASSSQGARETQY
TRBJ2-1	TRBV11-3	ASSFVHRAYNEQF
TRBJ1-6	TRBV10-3	AVGQGESSPLH
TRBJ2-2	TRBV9	ASSAGERYTGELF
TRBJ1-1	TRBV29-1	SAIQGDTEAF
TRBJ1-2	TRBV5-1	ASSNSYGYT
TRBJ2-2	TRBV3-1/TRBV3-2	ASSQDPSGGTGELF
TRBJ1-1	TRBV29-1	SVFEGQLSKSF
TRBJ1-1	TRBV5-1	ASSPGVWTEAF
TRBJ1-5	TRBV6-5	ASRQQVDQPQH
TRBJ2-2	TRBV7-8	ASSPQATGTGELF
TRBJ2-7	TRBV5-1	ASSRRTGASYEQY
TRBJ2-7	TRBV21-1	ASSKGPGMGLNFHEQY
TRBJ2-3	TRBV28	ASRPQGVGTDTQY
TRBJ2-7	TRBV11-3	ASSPGVYEQY
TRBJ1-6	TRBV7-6	ASSLTGANSPLH
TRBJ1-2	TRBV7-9	ASSLIGRDRYGYT
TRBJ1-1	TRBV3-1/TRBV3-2	ASSHLDRGGRAF
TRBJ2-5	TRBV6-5	ASSYISTSGETQY
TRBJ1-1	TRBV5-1	ASRILQSNTEAF
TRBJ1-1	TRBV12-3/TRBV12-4	ASGVRENTEAF
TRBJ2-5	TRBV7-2	ASSLLAGSIRETQY
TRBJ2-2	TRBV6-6	ASRMTSGANTGELF
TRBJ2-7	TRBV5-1	ASSGLQTSYEQY
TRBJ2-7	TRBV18	ASSPGTSGRGHEQY
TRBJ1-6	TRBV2	ASSETGRTGSPLH
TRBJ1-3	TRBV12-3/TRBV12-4	ASSFNGNTIY
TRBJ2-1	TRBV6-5	ASSSGISYNEQF
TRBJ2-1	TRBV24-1	ATSDWGQAGVKNEQF
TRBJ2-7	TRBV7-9	ASGRLAGYEQY
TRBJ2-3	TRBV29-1	SADTTGFGTDTQY
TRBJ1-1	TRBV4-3	ASSQPGQSNTEAF
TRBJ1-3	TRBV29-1	SVDVQNSGNTIY
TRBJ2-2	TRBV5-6	ASSWQMVSNTGELF
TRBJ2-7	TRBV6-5	ASSSSGTGRQY
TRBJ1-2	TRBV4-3	ASSQDVSYGYT